This T cell receptor (beta chain) was identified during a study of blood T cell repertoires in COVID-19. The wider study: Whether acute or convalescent, the COVID-19 samples came from the United States, Italy and Spain.

Individuals drawn from around 25 US areas were about 18 to 95 years old. Clinical history as reported by participants underpinned cohort assignment. Among Cohort 3 donors, those recovered had two negative PCRs, clearance, or symptom resolution. Losses at the gene ends were 6 bases for V and 7 bases for J; bases not matched to a gene: 13. Germline CDR1 reads MDHEN; CDR2 reads SYDVKM. The CDR3 is 16 residues long. The protocol was immunoSEQ multiplex PCR, while the TCRdb copy is restricted to in-frame clones and leaves out a portion. Of 240,000 or so clones in the sample, more than 70% were seen once. The sample holds one count of this clone.

The sample taken for sequencing was PBMCs or T cells enriched from blood (not recorded which). This clonotype was sampled from a woman between 45 and 65 years old who had recovered from COVID-19. The chain carries TRBV28 and TRBJ1-5; 9 bases agree with TRBD1. The CDR3 reads CASSPPSGTGLQPQHF. The CDR3 coding sequence is TGTGCCAGCAGCCCTCCCTCCGGGACAGGGTTACAGCCCCAGCATTTT.